A single T cell receptor (beta chain) is shown here with its context. What it binds is not known. An end of the junction differs from the germline gene, which may be a read error. The V gene's germline CDR1 is MNHEY and CDR2 SMNVEV (reference sequence). The CDR3 consists of 15 residues. The sample belongs to a study of T cell responses to AZD1222 COVID-19 vaccine. Produced via immunoSEQ multiplex PCR; TCRdb's table is partial and in-frame only. The sample holds around 140,000 clones, almost 85% seen once. Notes on the study in general: Among spike-specific TCRs, nearly half reportedly target unmutated variant regions.

The source of this sequence is an adult who received the MenACWY meningococcal vaccine as a control. This chain uses TRBV27 with TRBJ2-6, with D possibly TRBD2 on 6 matching bases. Here the sequenced sample was peripheral blood, taken 28 days after the second dose of the MenACWY control vaccine. In nucleotides, the CDR3 is TGTCCCAGACTAACCGGGGGTTCTGGGGCCAACGTCCTGACTTTC. It specifies CPRLTGGSGANVLTF.